The next 26 T cell receptor beta chains were all read from a single sample in a study of a mutant IDH1 vaccine in newly diagnosed glioma. Time point here: week 23, last vaccination. Every vaccination contained 300 ug of the mutant IDH1 20-mer peptide and was paired with topical imiquimod. These receptors' targets are unknown. Profiling relied on immunoSEQ multiplex PCR, and the TCRdb table lists in-frame clones only, not all of them. The sample lists fewer than 45,000 clones, approximately 90% seen once, with 3% to 4.5% in the top ten. Source: PBMCs, taken from a glioma patient whose treatment included an IDH1 peptide vaccine. These receptors were obtained from a man aged 45-65 years with glioma.

J is TRBJ1-3 and V is TRBV6-5; no reliable D call. This CDR3 is 15 amino acids long. Trimming cost V 6 bases and J 0 bases, with 12 bases left between them. Germline V gene lookup returns CDR1 MNHEY and CDR2 SVGAGI. DNA for the CDR3: TGTGCCAGCAGGCCACCGGGAGGCTCTGGAAACACCATATATTTT. Amino acid sequence: CASRPPGGSGNTIYF.

The J gene is TRBJ2-7, the V gene TRBV7-9; a weak D match, TRBD1 (6 bases). Trimming removed 5 bases from V and 7 bases from J, with 12 bases in between. This CDR3 contains 12 residues. Germline lookup yields CDR1 SEHNR and CDR2 FQNEAQ (reference sequence). The CDR3 protein is CASSRGHVEQYF. CDR3 bases: TGTGCCAGCAGCCGGGGACACGTAGAGCAGTACTTC. Based on the CDR3 plus reference TRBV7-9 and TRBJ2-7, the full variable domain is DTGVSQNPRHKITKRGQNVTFRCDPISEHNRLYWYRQTLGQGPEFLTYFQNEAQLEKSRLLSDRFSAERPKGSFSTLEIQRTEQGDSAMYLCASSRGHVEQYFGPGTRLTVT.

V usage is TRBV4-1 and J usage is TRBJ2-7, with 8 positions matching TRBD1. Germline CDR1 MGHRA, CDR2 YSYEKL. After removal of 0 bases from V and 1 base from J, the junction contained 5 bases not matched to a gene. The CDR3 contains 16 residues. CDR3 DNA sequence: TGCGCCAGCAGCCAAGAGGGGACAGGCCAATCCTACGAGCAGTACTTC. It specifies CASSQEGTGQSYEQYF.

The V call is TRBV15, the J call TRBJ1-6; D may be TRBD1 (5 bases). CDR3 length equals 16 residues. Germline CDR1 LNHNV, CDR2 YYDKDF (reference sequence). The V end lost 1 base, the J end lost 1 base, and 8 bases lay between the germline ends. CDR3 bases: TGTGCCACCAGCAGAGTGGGGGGATCCTATAATTCACCCCTCCACTTT. Its translation: CATSRVGGSYNSPLHF.

The gene calls are TRBV9 and TRBJ2-1; 7 bases are a match to TRBD1. The V gene end was trimmed by 4 bases and the J gene end by 6 bases; junction bases not matched to a gene: 7. The CDR3 contains 14 residues. Germline V CDR1 and CDR2: SGDLS, YYNGEE. CDR3 DNA sequence: TGTGCCAGCAGCCTCGGGGACAGAAGCAATGAGCAGTTCTTC. Translation: CASSLGDRSNEQFF.

This chain joins TRBV5-1 and TRBJ2-2; D gene ambiguous. CDR1 is SGHRS, CDR2 YFSETQ, per germline. With 1 base removed from V and 0 bases from J, the gap between germline ends came to 7 bases. The CDR3 covers 15 residues. CDR3 loop: CASSLKPANTGELFF. CDR3 coding DNA: TGCGCCAGCAGCTTGAAACCAGCGAACACCGGGGAGCTGTTTTTT. Variable domain in full (rest from reference TRBV5-1 and TRBJ2-2): KAGVTQTPRYLIKTRGQQVTLSCSPISGHRSVSWYQQTPGQGLQFLFEYFSETQRNKGNFPGRFSGRQFSNSRSEMNVSTLELGDSALYLCASSLKPANTGELFFGEGSRLTVL.

For this clone: Compared with germline, one end of the junction differs, possibly owing to a read error. The chain has TRBV30 and TRBJ2-2; tentatively, D is TRBD1 or TRBD2 (5 bases each). The CDR3 is made up of 13 amino acids. Germline loops: CDR1 GTSNPN, CDR2 SVGIG (reference sequence). CDR3 sequence (DNA): TGTGCCTGGAGTTGGGGGAACAGCGGGGAGCTGTTTTTT. This gives the protein CAWSWGNSGELFF.

The V call is TRBV7-9, the J call TRBJ2-2, with TRBD1 identical over 7 bases. Germline CDR1 SEHNR, CDR2 FQNEAQ (reference sequence). V shed 3 bases and J 5 bases; nucleotides not matched to a gene: 9. The CDR3 length is 16 residues. CDR3 DNA: TGTGCCAGCAGCTTCCTAACTACAGGGGCTACCGGGGAGCTGTTTTTT. Its protein is CASSFLTTGATGELFF.

As for this clone: The identical CDR3 is also encoded by other nucleotide sequences in the sample. This sequence joins TRBV19 and TRBJ1-5; maybe TRBD1 (5 bases). Germline CDR1 and CDR2: LNHDA and SQIVND (reference sequence). Trimming took 3 bases from V and 1 from J, leaving 7 bases between them. The CDR3 has 14 amino acids. In DNA, the CDR3 is TGTGCCAGTAGTATTAGGGACAGCAATCAGCCCCAGCATTTT. This encodes CASSIRDSNQPQHF.

The chain links TRBV5-1 to TRBJ1-4; D gene ambiguous. Trimming removed 1 base from V and 3 bases from J, with 10 bases in between. Looked up from germline, CDR1 is SGHRS and CDR2 is YFSETQ. The CDR3 is made up of 15 amino acids. CDR3 residues: CASSLRASSNEKLFF. The CDR3 bases are TGCGCCAGCAGCTTGCGGGCGTCTTCTAATGAAAAACTGTTTTTT.

This chain links TRBV2 with TRBJ1-2, with D perhaps matching TRBD1 (5 bases). V gave up 5 bases and J gave up 7 bases, with 20 bases separating them. In germline, CDR1 is SNHLY, CDR2 FYNNEI. The CDR3 loop spans 15 amino acids. The CDR3 DNA follows: TGTGCCAGCAGTCCTCGGGTGGGGCGGAGGGGTGGCTACACCTTC. It codes for CASSPRVGRRGGYTF.

V usage is TRBV25-1 and J usage is TRBJ1-6; 7 bases fit TRBD1. The CDR3 totals 16 residues. Germline V gives CDR1 MGHDK, CDR2 SYGVNS. The V segment lost 2 bases and the J segment 0 bases; nucleotides outside the gene matches: 1. The CDR3 is CASSEAGGSYNSPLHF. The CDR3 DNA reads as TGTGCCAGCAGTGAAGCAGGGGGCTCCTATAATTCACCCCTCCACTTT.

J is TRBJ1-4 and V is TRBV4-1, with TRBD1 matching 9 bases. CDR1 is MGHRA and CDR2 is YSYEKL in the germline V gene. Germline trimming cut 4 bases from V and 0 bases from J; bases unmatched to any gene: 3. The CDR3 is 16 amino acids. The CDR3 region is CASSRGQGTTNEKLFF. The CDR3 coding sequence is TGCGCCAGCAGCCGGGGACAGGGAACAACTAATGAAAAACTGTTTTTT.

V gene TRBV9 combines with J gene TRBJ1-2; D may be TRBD1 (5 bases). CDR1 is SGDLS, CDR2 YYNGEE, per germline. This CDR3 has 15 residues. V was shortened by 2 bases and J by 0 bases, with 11 bases between the two germline ends. CDR3 sequence: CASSVRQLPNYGYTF. In DNA form, the CDR3 reads TGTGCCAGCAGCGTCCGACAGTTACCTAACTATGGCTACACCTTC.

This sequence joins TRBV14 and TRBJ2-5; D uncertain. V was cut by 5 bases and J by 5 bases, with 9 bases left in between. From germline, CDR1 is SGHDN and CDR2 FVKESK. CDR3 length equals 12 residues. CDR3 region: CASSLSRETQYF. The DNA of the CDR3 is TGTGCCAGCAGCTTGTCTCGGGAGACCCAGTACTTC. The whole variable domain, filled in from reference TRBV14 and TRBJ2-5, reads EAGVTQFPSHSVIEKGQTVTLRCDPISGHDNLYWYRRVMGKEIKFLLHFVKESKQDESGMPNNRFLAERTGGTYSTLKVQPAELEDSGVYFCASSLSRETQYFGPGTRLLVL.

The chain joins TRBV30 to TRBJ2-7; no clear D gene. The germline V and J ends were trimmed by 0 bases and 2 bases, with 5 bases remaining between them. CDR1 and CDR2 (germline): GTSNPN, SVGIG (reference sequence). This CDR3 is built from 12 residues. The chain's CDR3 is CAWSVDPYEQYF. The CDR3 DNA reads as TGTGCCTGGAGTGTCGACCCCTACGAGCAGTACTTC.

The chain recombines TRBV5-3 with TRBJ1-2, with D uncertain. TRBV5-3 is an open reading frame whose function is uncertain. The CDR3 totals 12 residues. V dropped 9 bases and J dropped 4 bases, with 13 bases sitting between them. CDR3 nucleotide sequence: TGTGCCACTACGTCAAGGTTCTATGGCTACACCTTC. Translated, it gives CATTSRFYGYTF.

This clone has just one count. The rearrangement joins TRBV14 to TRBJ2-7, with 9 bases fitting TRBD2. The CDR3 has 16 residues. Trimming removed 3 bases from V and 0 bases from J; junction bases left unmatched: 6. Germline CDR1 reads SGHDN; CDR2 reads FVKESK. The CDR3 sequence: CASSHASGVDSYEQYF. CDR3 DNA sequence: TGTGCCAGCAGCCACGCTAGCGGGGTTGACTCCTACGAGCAGTACTTC.

This rearrangement joins TRBV6-5 to TRBJ2-3; D gene uncertain. The germline CDR1 and CDR2 sequences are MNHEY and SVGAGI. This CDR3 region has 13 residues. The ends were cut back, 7 bases at V and 4 bases at J, with 12 bases in the middle. The CDR3 coding sequence is TGTGCCAGCACCGGTCCCTCCGCAGATACGCAGTATTTT. Protein product: CASTGPSADTQYF.

The chain has TRBV5-1 and TRBJ2-7; TRBD2 matches 10 bases. Germline V gives CDR1 SGHRS, CDR2 YFSETQ. The V segment lost 0 bases and the J segment 0 bases; nucleotides outside the gene matches: 3. This CDR3 region has 16 residues. In DNA form, the CDR3 reads TGCGCCAGCAGCTTGGAACCTAGCGGGAGCTCCTACGAGCAGTACTTC. Its protein is CASSLEPSGSSYEQYF.

This clone was seen more than once but under ten times. The rearrangement uses TRBV4-3 and TRBJ1-1; D remains ambiguous. CDR1 LGHNA and CDR2 YSLEER come from the germline V gene. The CDR3 runs 15 residues. V was trimmed by 0 bases and J by 0 bases, leaving 8 bases between them. Written as DNA, the CDR3 is TGCGCCAGCAGCCAAGACCGGATTATGAACACTGAAGCTTTCTTT. It is translated as CASSQDRIMNTEAFF.

The gene calls are TRBV6-1 and TRBJ2-5; TRBD2 might be the D (5 bases). The V and J ends lost 2 bases and 5 bases respectively, with 15 bases between them. Per the germline V gene, CDR1 is MNHNS and CDR2 is SASEGT. The CDR3 spans 15 residues. The CDR3 DNA sequence: TGTGCCAGCAGTGAACTGAGAGGGTCCCGGGAGACCCAGTACTTC. Amino acid sequence: CASSELRGSRETQYF.

The table lists this clone with a count of one. This rearrangement joins TRBV6-5 to TRBJ1-2; the match to TRBD1 covers 7 bases. Germline V gene data show CDR1 as MNHEY and CDR2 as SVGAGI. Germline trimming cut 5 bases from V and 7 bases from J; bases unmatched to any gene: 7. The CDR3 has 13 amino acids. The CDR3 nucleotides read TGTGCCAGCAGTCCCAAGGGGGCTAGTGGCTACACCTTC. Amino acids: CASSPKGASGYTF.

This clone occurred once. The chain is built from TRBV2 and TRBJ2-7, with a possible D match to TRBD1 (6 bases). The CDR3 spans 13 residues. Trimming pared 8 bases from V and 2 bases from J, leaving 13 bases between. Germline V gene data show CDR1 as SNHLY and CDR2 as FYNNEI. For the CDR3, the DNA is TGTGCCAGCGGGATCAGGGGCCCCTACGAGCAGTACTTC. Translating it yields CASGIRGPYEQYF. Together with reference TRBV2 and TRBJ2-7, the CDR3 gives the full variable domain: EPEVTQTPSHQVTQMGQEVILRCVPISNHLYFYWYRQILGQKVEFLVSFYNNEISEKSEIFDDQFSVERPDGSNFTLKIRSTKLEDSAMYFCASGIRGPYEQYFGPGTRLTVT.

The chain is built from TRBV29-1 and TRBJ1-2, with TRBD1 matching 9 bases. In germline, CDR1 is SQVTM, CDR2 ANQGSEA. J gave up 8 bases and V 0 bases, and 4 bases lay outside the gene matches. The CDR3 length is 13 residues. This CDR3 reads CSVEEQGAGGYTF. CDR3 bases: TGCAGCGTTGAAGAACAGGGGGCGGGCGGCTACACCTTC.

This clone was recorded only once. This rearrangement joins TRBV19 to TRBJ2-1, with 13 bases aligning to TRBD2. CDR1 is LNHDA, CDR2 SQIVND, per germline (reference sequence). The CDR3 extends over 16 amino acids. The V gene end was trimmed by 0 bases and the J gene end by 8 bases; junction bases not matched to a gene: 4. The CDR3 loop is CASSIDGTSGIYEQFF. The DNA for the CDR3 is TGTGCCAGTAGTATAGATGGGACTAGCGGGATCTATGAGCAGTTCTTC. Full variable domain (outside the CDR3, taken from reference TRBV19 and TRBJ2-1): DGGITQSPKYLFRKEGQNVTLSCEQNLNHDAMYWYRQDPGQGLRLIYYSQIVNDFQKGDIAEGYSVSREKKESFPLTVTSAQKNPTAFYLCASSIDGTSGIYEQFFGPGTRLTVL.